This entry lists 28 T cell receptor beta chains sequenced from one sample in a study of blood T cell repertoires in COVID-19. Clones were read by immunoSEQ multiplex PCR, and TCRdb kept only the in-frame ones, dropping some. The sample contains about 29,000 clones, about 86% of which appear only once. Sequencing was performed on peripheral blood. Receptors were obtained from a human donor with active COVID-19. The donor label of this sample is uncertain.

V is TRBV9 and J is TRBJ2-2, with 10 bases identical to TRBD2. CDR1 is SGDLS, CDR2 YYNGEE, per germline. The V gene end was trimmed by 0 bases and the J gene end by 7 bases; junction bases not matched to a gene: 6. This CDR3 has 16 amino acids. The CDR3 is CASSVDPGLADGELFF. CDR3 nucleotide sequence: TGTGCCAGCAGCGTAGACCCCGGACTAGCGGACGGGGAGCTGTTTTTT.

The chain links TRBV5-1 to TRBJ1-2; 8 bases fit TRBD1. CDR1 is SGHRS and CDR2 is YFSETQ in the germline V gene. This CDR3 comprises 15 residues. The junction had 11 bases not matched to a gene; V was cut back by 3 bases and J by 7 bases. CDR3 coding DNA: TGCGCCAGCAGCTCAGAGGGACAGGAATGGGGTGGCTACACCTTC. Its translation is CASSSEGQEWGGYTF. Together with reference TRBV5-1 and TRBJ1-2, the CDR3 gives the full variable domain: KAGVTQTPRYLIKTRGQQVTLSCSPISGHRSVSWYQQTPGQGLQFLFEYFSETQRNKGNFPGRFSGRQFSNSRSEMNVSTLELGDSALYLCASSSEGQEWGGYTFGSGTRLTVV.

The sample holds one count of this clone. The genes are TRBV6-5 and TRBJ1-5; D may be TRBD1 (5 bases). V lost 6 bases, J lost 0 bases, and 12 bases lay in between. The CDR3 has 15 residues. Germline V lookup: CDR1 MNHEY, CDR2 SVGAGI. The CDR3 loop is CASSPGGYSNQPQHF. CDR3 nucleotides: TGTGCCAGCAGCCCCGGGGGGTATAGCAATCAGCCCCAGCATTTT.

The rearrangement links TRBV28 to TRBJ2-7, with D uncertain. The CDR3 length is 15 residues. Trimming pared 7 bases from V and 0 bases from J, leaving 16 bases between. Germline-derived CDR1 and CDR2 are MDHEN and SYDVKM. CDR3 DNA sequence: TGTGCCAGCATTTCCCCCGTGGCTAGCTCCTACGAGCAGTACTTC. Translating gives CASISPVASSYEQYF.

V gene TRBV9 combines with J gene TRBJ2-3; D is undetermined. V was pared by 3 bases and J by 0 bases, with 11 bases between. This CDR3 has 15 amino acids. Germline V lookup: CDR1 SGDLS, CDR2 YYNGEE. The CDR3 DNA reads TGTGCCAGCAGCGCCGGGTTATCGAGCACAGATACGCAGTATTTT. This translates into CASSAGLSSTDTQYF. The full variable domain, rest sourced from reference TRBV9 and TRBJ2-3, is DSGVTQTPKHLITATGQRVTLRCSPRSGDLSVYWYQQSLDQGLQFLIQYYNGEERAKGNILERFSAQQFPDLHSELNLSSLELGDSALYFCASSAGLSSTDTQYFGPGTRLTVL.

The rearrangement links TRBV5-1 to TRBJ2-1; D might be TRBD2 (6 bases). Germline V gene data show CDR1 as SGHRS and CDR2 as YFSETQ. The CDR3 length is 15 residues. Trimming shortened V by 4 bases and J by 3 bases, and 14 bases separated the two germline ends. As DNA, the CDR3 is TGCGCCAGCAGCGTTTCCGGGAGCAACTACAATGAGCAGTTCTTC. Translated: CASSVSGSNYNEQFF. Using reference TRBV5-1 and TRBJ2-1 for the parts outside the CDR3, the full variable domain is KAGVTQTPRYLIKTRGQQVTLSCSPISGHRSVSWYQQTPGQGLQFLFEYFSETQRNKGNFPGRFSGRQFSNSRSEMNVSTLELGDSALYLCASSVSGSNYNEQFFGPGTRLTVL.

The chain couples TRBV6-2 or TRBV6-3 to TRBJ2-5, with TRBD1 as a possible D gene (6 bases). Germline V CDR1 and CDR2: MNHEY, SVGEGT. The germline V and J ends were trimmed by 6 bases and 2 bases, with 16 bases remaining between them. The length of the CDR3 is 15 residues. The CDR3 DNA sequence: TGTGCCAGCAGCCAGGGAGCAGGGGAGCAAGAGACCCAGTACTTC. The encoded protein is CASSQGAGEQETQYF.

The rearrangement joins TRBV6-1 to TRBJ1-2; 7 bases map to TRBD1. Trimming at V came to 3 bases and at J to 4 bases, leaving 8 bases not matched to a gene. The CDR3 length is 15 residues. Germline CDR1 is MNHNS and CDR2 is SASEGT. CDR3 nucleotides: TGTGCCAGCAGTGAGGGGGACAGTTTTTCCTATGGCTACACCTTC. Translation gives CASSEGDSFSYGYTF.

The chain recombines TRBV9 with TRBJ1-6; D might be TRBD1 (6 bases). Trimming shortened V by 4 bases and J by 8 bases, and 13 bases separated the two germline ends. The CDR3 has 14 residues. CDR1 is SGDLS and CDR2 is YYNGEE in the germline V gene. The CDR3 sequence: CASSPRDNHSPLHF. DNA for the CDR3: TGTGCCAGCAGCCCAAGGGACAACCATTCACCCCTCCACTTT.

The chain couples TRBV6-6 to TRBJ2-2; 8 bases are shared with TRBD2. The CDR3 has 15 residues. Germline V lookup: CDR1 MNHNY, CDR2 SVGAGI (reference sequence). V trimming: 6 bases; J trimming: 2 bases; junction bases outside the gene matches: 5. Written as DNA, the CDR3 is TGTGCCAGCAGGAAAAGCGGGAGTAACACCGGGGAGCTGTTTTTT. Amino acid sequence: CASRKSGSNTGELFF.

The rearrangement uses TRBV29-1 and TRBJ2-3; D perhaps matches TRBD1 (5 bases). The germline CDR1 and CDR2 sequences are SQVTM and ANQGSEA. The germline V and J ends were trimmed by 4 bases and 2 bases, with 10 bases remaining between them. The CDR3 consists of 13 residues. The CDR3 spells CSVAGWATDTQYF. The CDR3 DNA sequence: TGCAGCGTTGCAGGGTGGGCCACAGATACGCAGTATTTT.

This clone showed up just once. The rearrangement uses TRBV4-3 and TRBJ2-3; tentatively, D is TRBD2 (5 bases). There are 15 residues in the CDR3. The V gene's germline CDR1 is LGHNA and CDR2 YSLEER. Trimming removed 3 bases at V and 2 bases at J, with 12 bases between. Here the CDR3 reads CASSHEGFPTDTQYF. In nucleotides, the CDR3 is TGCGCCAGCAGCCACGAGGGCTTTCCCACAGATACGCAGTATTTT.

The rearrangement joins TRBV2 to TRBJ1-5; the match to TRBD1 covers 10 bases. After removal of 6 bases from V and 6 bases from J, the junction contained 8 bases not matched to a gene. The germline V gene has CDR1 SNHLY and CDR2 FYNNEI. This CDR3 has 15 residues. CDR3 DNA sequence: TGTGCCAGCAGCAGCGGGACAGGGGTCTTTCAGCCCCAGCATTTT. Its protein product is CASSSGTGVFQPQHF.

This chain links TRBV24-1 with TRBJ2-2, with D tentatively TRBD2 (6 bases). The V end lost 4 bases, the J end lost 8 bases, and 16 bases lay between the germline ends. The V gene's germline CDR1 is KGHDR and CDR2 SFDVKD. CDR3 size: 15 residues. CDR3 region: CATSDRLEEGGELFF. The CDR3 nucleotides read TGTGCCACCAGTGACCGACTAGAGGAGGGAGGGGAGCTGTTTTTT.

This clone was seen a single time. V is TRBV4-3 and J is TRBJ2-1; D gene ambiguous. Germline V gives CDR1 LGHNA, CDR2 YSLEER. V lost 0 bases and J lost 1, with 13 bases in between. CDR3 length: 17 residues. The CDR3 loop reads CASSQEFGVNSYNEQFF. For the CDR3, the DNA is TGCGCCAGCAGCCAAGAGTTTGGAGTGAATTCCTACAATGAGCAGTTCTTC.

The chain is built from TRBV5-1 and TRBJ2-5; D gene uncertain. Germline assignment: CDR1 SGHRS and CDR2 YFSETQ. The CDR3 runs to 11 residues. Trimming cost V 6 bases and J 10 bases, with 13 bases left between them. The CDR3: CASTLNSGQYF. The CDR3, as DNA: TGCGCCAGCACACTAAATAGTGGCCAGTACTTC.

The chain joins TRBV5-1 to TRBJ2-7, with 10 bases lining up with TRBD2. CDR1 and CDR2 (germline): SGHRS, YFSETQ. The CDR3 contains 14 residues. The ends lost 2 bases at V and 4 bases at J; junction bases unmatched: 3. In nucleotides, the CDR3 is TGCGCCAGCAGCTTAACTAGCGGGGCGTACGAGCAGTACTTC. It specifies CASSLTSGAYEQYF.

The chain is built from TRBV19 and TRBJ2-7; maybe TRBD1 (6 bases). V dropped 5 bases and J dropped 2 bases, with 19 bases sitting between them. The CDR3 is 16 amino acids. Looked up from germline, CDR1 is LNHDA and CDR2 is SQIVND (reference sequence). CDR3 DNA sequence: TGTGCCAGTAGTGCTTCCAGGGGCTCTCCTACCTACGAGCAGTACTTC. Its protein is CASSASRGSPTYEQYF. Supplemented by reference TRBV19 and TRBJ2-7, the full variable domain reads DGGITQSPKYLFRKEGQNVTLSCEQNLNHDAMYWYRQDPGQGLRLIYYSQIVNDFQKGDIAEGYSVSREKKESFPLTVTSAQKNPTAFYLCASSASRGSPTYEQYFGPGTRLTVT.

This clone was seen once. This CDR3 reads CASSQPGQRPYEQYF. The CDR3 DNA reads TGTGCCAGCAGTCAACCGGGACAGAGACCCTACGAGCAGTACTTC. The rearrangement uses TRBV3-1 (or the pseudogene TRBV3-2) and TRBJ2-7, with TRBD1 identical over 7 bases. There are 15 residues in the CDR3. Per germline, CDR1 LGHDT and CDR2 YNNKEL (reference sequence). Trimming cost V 6 bases and J 2 bases; bases outside gene matches: 10.

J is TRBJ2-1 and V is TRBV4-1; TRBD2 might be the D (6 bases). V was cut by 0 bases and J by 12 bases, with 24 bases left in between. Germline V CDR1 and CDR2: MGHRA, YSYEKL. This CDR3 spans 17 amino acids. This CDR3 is CASSQDHFYLSSVGQFF. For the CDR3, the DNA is TGCGCCAGCAGCCAAGATCACTTCTATCTTTCTAGCGTGGGGCAGTTCTTC.

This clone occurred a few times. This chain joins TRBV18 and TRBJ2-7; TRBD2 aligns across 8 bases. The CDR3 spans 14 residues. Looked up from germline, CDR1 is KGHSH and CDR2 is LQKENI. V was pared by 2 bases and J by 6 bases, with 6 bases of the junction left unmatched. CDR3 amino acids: CASSPESGGPEQYF. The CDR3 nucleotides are TGTGCCAGCTCACCAGAATCGGGGGGGCCCGAGCAGTACTTC. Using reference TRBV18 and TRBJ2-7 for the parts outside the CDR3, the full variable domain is NAGVMQNPRHLVRRRGQEARLRCSPMKGHSHVYWYRQLPEEGLKFMVYLQKENIIDESGMPKERFSAEFPKEGPSILRIQQVVRGDSAAYFCASSPESGGPEQYFGPGTRLTVT.

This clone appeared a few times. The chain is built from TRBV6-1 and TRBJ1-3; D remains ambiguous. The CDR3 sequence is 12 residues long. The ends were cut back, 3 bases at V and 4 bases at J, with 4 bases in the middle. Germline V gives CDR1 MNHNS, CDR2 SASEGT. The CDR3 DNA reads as TGTGCCAGCAGTGAGGGCGGAAACACCATATATTTT. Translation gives CASSEGGNTIYF.

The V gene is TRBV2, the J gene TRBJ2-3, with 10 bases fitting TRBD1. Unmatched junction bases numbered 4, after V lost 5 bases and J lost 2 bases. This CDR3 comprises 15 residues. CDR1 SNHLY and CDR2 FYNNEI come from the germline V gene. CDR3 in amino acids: CASSPGQGNTDTQYF. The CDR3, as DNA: TGTGCCAGCAGTCCGGGACAGGGGAACACAGATACGCAGTATTTT.

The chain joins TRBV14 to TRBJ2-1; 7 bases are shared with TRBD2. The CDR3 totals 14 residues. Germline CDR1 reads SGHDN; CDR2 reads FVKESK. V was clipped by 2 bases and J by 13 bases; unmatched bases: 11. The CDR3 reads CASSQFGGSFSQFF. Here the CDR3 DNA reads TGTGCCAGCAGCCAATTCGGCGGGAGTTTTTCCCAGTTCTTC.

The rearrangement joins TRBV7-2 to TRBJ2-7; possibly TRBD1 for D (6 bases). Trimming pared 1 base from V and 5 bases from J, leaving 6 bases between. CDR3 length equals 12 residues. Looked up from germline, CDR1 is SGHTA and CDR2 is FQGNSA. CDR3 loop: CASSLDRDEQYF. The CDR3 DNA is TGTGCCAGCAGCTTAGACAGGGACGAGCAGTACTTC.

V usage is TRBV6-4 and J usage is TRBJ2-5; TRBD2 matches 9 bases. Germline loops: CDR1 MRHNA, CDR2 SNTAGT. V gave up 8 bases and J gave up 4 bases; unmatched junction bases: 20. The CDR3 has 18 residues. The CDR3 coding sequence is TGTGCCAGCGGGCTTTCCCTGTTCGGGACTAGCTTGCGAGAGACCCAGTACTTC. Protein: CASGLSLFGTSLRETQYF.

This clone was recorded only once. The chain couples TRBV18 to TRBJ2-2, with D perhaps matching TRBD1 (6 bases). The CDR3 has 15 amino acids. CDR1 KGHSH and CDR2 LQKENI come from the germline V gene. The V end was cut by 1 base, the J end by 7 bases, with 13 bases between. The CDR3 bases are TGTGCCAGCTCACCACTTCCAGGGGCCGTCGGGGAGCTGTTTTTT. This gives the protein CASSPLPGAVGELFF.

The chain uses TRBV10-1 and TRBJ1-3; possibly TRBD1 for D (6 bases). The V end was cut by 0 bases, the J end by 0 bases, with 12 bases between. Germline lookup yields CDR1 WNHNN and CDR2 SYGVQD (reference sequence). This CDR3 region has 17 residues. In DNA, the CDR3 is TGCGCCAGCAGTGAGTCAGGCAGGGGCAACTCTGGAAACACCATATATTTT. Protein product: CASSESGRGNSGNTIYF.